In its sample, the clone carrying this TCR beta chain was seen many times. The antigen is not known. About 500 ng RNA was reverse transcribed with alpha and beta constant-region primers. Using multiplexing indices, alpha and beta chain libraries were generated apart by chain-specific third strand synthesis. TCRdb independently ran MiXCR on the 5' RACE reads; one entry per CDR3 protein. Of 10,000 or so distinct CDR3 sequences in the sample, about 5.2% were seen once. The CDR3 runs 14 residues. The germline V gene has CDR1 LNHNV and CDR2 YYDKDF (reference sequence). The V end was cut by 5 bases, the J end by 4 bases, with 14 bases between. The sample belongs to a study of HIV-infected patients and healthy controls. On the study more broadly: No general T-cell lymphocytopenia was present, and per-chain CDR3 totals resembled those of controls.

Study-level findings and limits: When repertoires were size-matched, rare events in HIV-infected data became overweighted. In healthy controls, MAIT alpha CDR3s were common; in HIV+ repertoires, severely depleted.

Whole blood was used without fractionation, so all unsorted peripheral T cells were included. The receptor was derived from an adult with HIV infection. Sequenced here: blood, sampled before antiretroviral therapy. J is TRBJ1-2 and V is TRBV15, with D perhaps TRBD1 (5 bases). The CDR3 protein is CATSPAVGTYGYTF. CDR3 sequence (DNA): TGTGCCACCAGCCCCGCCGTCGGGACCTATGGCTACACCTTC. Using reference TRBV15 and TRBJ1-2 for the parts outside the CDR3, the full variable domain is DAMVIQNPRYQVTQFGKPVTLSCSQTLNHNVMYWYQQKSSQAPKLLFHYYDKDFNNEADTPDNFQSRRPNTSFCFLDIRSPGLGDTAMYLCATSPAVGTYGYTFGSGTRLTVV.